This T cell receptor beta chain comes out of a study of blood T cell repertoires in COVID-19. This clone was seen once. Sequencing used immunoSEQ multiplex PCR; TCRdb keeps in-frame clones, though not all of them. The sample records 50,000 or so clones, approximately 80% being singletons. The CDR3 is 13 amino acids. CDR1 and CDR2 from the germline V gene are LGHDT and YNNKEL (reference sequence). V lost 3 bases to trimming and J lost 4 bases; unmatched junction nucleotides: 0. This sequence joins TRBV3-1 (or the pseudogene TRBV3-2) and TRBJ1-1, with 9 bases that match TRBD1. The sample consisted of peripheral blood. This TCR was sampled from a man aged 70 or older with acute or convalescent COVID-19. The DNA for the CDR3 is TGTGCCAGCAGCCAGGGACAGGGCACTGAAGCTTTCTTT. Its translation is CASSQGQGTEAFF.